There are a few counts of the clone carrying this TCR beta chain. Primers included in the PCR were 60 Vbeta and 13 Jbeta primers. Produced via immunoSEQ multiplex PCR; TCRdb's table is partial and in-frame only. Here the sample spans roughly 280,000 clones, just over 70% being singletons. The V gene lost 4 bases and the J gene lost 0 bases, with 11 bases spanning the gap. This CDR3 contains 15 residues. The germline V gene encodes CDR1 SGHTS and CDR2 YDEGEE. The data derive from a study of cytomegalovirus exposure and HLA in healthy donors. The wider study: Early release data held around 80 million unique TCRs from HLA-typed donors. Assignment to the Caucasian-associated ancestry cluster applied to 75% to 85% of the roughly 410 genotyped donors.

The receptor's source is a female donor in good health and CMV-seronegative. The sequencing sample was made of PBMCs. V is TRBV5-8 and J is TRBJ1-5; D gene uncertain. The CDR3, as DNA: TGTGCCAGCAGCCCCGGCGGAAATAGCAATCAGCCCCAGCATTTT. Its protein product is CASSPGGNSNQPQHF.